A selection of T cell receptor beta chains follows, all from one sample in a study of cytomegalovirus exposure and HLA in healthy donors. Produced via immunoSEQ multiplex PCR; TCRdb's table is partial and in-frame only. The repertoire holds 150,000 to 200,000 clones, with 77% as singletons. The sequenced sample was PBMCs. Receptors originate from a female donor in good health and CMV-seronegative. Each CDR3 is given with its conserved first and last residue. A D gene is named only where the DNA matches it firmly. Size is omitted from some rows. Given values are once, few, many or a class for expanded clones.

cdr3_nt cdr3_aa j_call v_call clone_size d_call
TGTGCCAGCAGCCGACAGGGAACCAAAGATACGCAGTATTTT CASSRQGTKDTQYF TRBJ2-3 TRBV6-5 . TRBD1
TGCGCCAGCAGCCAAGAACGGGGGGTTGGGTCCAAAAACATTCAGTACTTC CASSQERGVGSKNIQYF TRBJ2-4 TRBV4-1 . TRBD2
TGTGCCAGCAGCACCCCGCAGGGCAGGTACACTGAAGCTTTCTTT CASSTPQGRYTEAFF TRBJ1-1 TRBV5-4 . .
TGTGCCAGCACCCAGACAGGGTATAATGAAAAACTGTTTTTT CASTQTGYNEKLFF TRBJ1-4 TRBV11-2 few TRBD1
TGTGCCAGCAGTCAACAGGGCACAAACTATGGCTACACCTTC CASSQQGTNYGYTF TRBJ1-2 TRBV6-6 . .
TGTGCCAGCAGCCAACGGACTAGCGGCTACAATGAGCAGTTCTTC CASSQRTSGYNEQFF TRBJ2-1 TRBV11-3 . TRBD2
TGTGCCAGCAGTTACTCGGACAGGAGCACCGGGGAGCTGTTTTTT CASSYSDRSTGELFF TRBJ2-2 TRBV6-6 . TRBD1
TGCGCCAGCAGCCAAGATTGGGAAAGTTGGGGCGAGCAGTTCTTC CASSQDWESWGEQFF TRBJ2-1 TRBV4-3 few .
TGTGCCAGTAGTCCCGGACTAGCGGGTTCCTACAATGAGCAGTTCTTC CASSPGLAGSYNEQFF TRBJ2-1 TRBV19 few TRBD2
TGTGCCTGGAGTCCCGGGCTTCCGGGGGGGTACTACGAGCAGTACTTC CAWSPGLPGGYYEQYF TRBJ2-7 TRBV30 . TRBD2
TGTGCCAGCAGCCAAGTCCCGCCTAGCGGGGGGACTTACACCGGGGAGCTGTTTTTT CASSQVPPSGGTYTGELFF TRBJ2-2 TRBV14 once TRBD2
TGTGCCAGCAGTTGGTTAGCGGGGGGCCAAGAGACCCAGTACTTC CASSWLAGGQETQYF TRBJ2-5 TRBV2 . TRBD2
TGCGCCAGCAGCTCCGTCAGGGACACTGAAGCTTTCTTT CASSSVRDTEAFF TRBJ1-1 TRBV5-1 once .
TGTGCTAGTGGTTTATCAGGGGGCGAAGAGACCCAGTACTTC CASGLSGGEETQYF TRBJ2-5 TRBV12-5 . TRBD1
TGCGCCAGCAGCTTGGGTACAGGCGATCAGCCCCAGCATTTT CASSLGTGDQPQHF TRBJ1-5 TRBV5-1 few .
TGCAGCGTGCCCGCATCTAGCGGGGCATACAATGAGCAGTTCTTC CSVPASSGAYNEQFF TRBJ2-1 TRBV29-1 once TRBD2
TGTGCCACCAGCAGAGATCCCGCGACTAGCGGGCGCGAGCAGTACTTC CATSRDPATSGREQYF TRBJ2-7 TRBV15 . TRBD2
TGTGCCAGCAGACGAGATGTTTCGAACACTGAAGCTTTCTTT CASRRDVSNTEAFF TRBJ1-1 TRBV28 . .
TGTGCCACCAGGACTAGCTCCTACAATGAGCAGTTCTTC CATRTSSYNEQFF TRBJ2-1 TRBV7-2 once TRBD2
TGTGCCAGCAGCTCGTCGACACCGAGCCCCGAGCAGTTCTTC CASSSSTPSPEQFF TRBJ2-1 TRBV5-8 . .
TGTGCCAGCAGTTTGCCTTGGTCGGGGAATAATCAGCCCCAGCATTTT CASSLPWSGNNQPQHF TRBJ1-5 TRBV28 . .
TGCGCCAGCAGCTTGCGACAGGGGGCCAACGAGCAGTACTTC CASSLRQGANEQYF TRBJ2-7 TRBV5-1 . TRBD1
TGTGCCAGTAGTATCTCGCCAGGAGGCTTTGGTCAGCCCCAGCATTTT CASSISPGGFGQPQHF TRBJ1-5 TRBV19 few .
TGTGCCAGCAGCAAAGGGGGACAGGGGTGGACCGGGGAGCTGTTTTTT CASSKGGQGWTGELFF TRBJ2-2 TRBV6-6 . TRBD1
TGTGCCACCAGCAGAGACAGGGGTAACTATGGCTACACCTTC CATSRDRGNYGYTF TRBJ1-2 TRBV15 . .
TGTGCCAGCAGGGGACTAGCGGGATACTACAATGAGCAGTTCTTC CASRGLAGYYNEQFF TRBJ2-1 TRBV6-5 . TRBD2
TGTGCCACCAGCAGAGACGGGAGTAGCACAGATACGCAGTATTTT CATSRDGSSTDTQYF TRBJ2-3 TRBV15 . .
TGTGCCAGCAGCTTATTGATGGACAGGGAACTGAGTCAGCCCCAGCATTTT CASSLLMDRELSQPQHF TRBJ1-5 TRBV7-8 . TRBD1
TGTGCCAGCAGCTGGGGCAGGGGGCGAACCCCTGAAGCTTTCTTT CASSWGRGRTPEAFF TRBJ1-1 TRBV5-5 few TRBD1
TGTGCCAGCAGTCTACGCCGGGAAGGTCAGTATTTT CASSLRREGQYF TRBJ2-3 TRBV28 . .
TGCGCCAGCAGCCGCGGGCGGGATACGCAGTATTTT CASSRGRDTQYF TRBJ2-3 TRBV4-1 . .
TGTGCCAGCAGCGTTAGCCTGACTAGCAGGGCCGGGGAGCTGTTTTTT CASSVSLTSRAGELFF TRBJ2-2 TRBV9 . TRBD2
TGCGCCAGCAGGACTAGCGGGGCGAACACCGGGGAGCTGTTTTTT CASRTSGANTGELFF TRBJ2-2 TRBV10-2 few TRBD2
TGTGCCAGCAGTCCCCTCGGGGATACGCAGTATTTT CASSPLGDTQYF TRBJ2-3 TRBV27 . .
TGTGCCAGCAGCTTAGGTAGCGTGGCTAATCCGATCACAGATACGCAGTATTTT CASSLGSVANPITDTQYF TRBJ2-3 TRBV7-8 . .
TGTGCCAGCTGGGGGCCCAGGCGAGATGTTGAAGCTTTCTTT CASWGPRRDVEAFF TRBJ1-1 TRBV28 once .
TGTGCCAGCAGAGGAGGGTTGTGGCAAGAGACCCAGTACTTC CASRGGLWQETQYF TRBJ2-5 TRBV6-1 . .
TGTGCCAGTAGTACCTCTAGCGGCTCCTACAATGAGCAGTTCTTC CASSTSSGSYNEQFF TRBJ2-1 TRBV19 . TRBD2
TGTGCCAGTAGTATTAGACAGGCCAACCAAGAGACCCAGTACTTC CASSIRQANQETQYF TRBJ2-5 TRBV19 . .
TGTGCCAGCTCAAGTGGACAGATAAACACAGATGCGCAGTATTTT CASSSGQINTDAQYF TRBJ2-3 TRBV18 . .
TGTGCCAGCAGCTCCCAGGTCTTCCCCGGAAACACCATATATTTT CASSSQVFPGNTIYF TRBJ1-3 TRBV11-2 . .
TGTGCCAGCAGTTCCTCCCGACGGGATGAAAAACTGTTTTTT CASSSSRRDEKLFF TRBJ1-4 TRBV27 . .
TGTGCCAGCAGCGTAGAAGGGGGTAACTATGGCTACACCTTC CASSVEGGNYGYTF TRBJ1-2 TRBV9 once .
TGTGCCAGCAGTCCCCCGGGGAATAATTCACCCCTCCACTTT CASSPPGNNSPLHF TRBJ1-6 TRBV6-6 . .
TGTGCCAGCAGCTTGCCTGACAGGGGAAGTAATGAAAAACTGTTTTTT CASSLPDRGSNEKLFF TRBJ1-4 TRBV7-6 . TRBD1
TGTGCCAGCGGAGACCACAATGAGCAGTTCTTC CASGDHNEQFF TRBJ2-1 TRBV2 . .
TGCGCCAGCAGATCTGGGACAGGGGCTTCCTACGAGCAGTACTTC CASRSGTGASYEQYF TRBJ2-7 TRBV10-2 . TRBD1
TGTGCAGCTGGGGGGATTTACGAAAAACTGTTTTTT CAAGGIYEKLFF TRBJ1-4 TRBV6-5 . .
TGTGCCAGCAAGCCTGATAGCGGTAGCTCCTACAATGAGCAGTTCTTC CASKPDSGSSYNEQFF TRBJ2-1 TRBV5-4 . .
TGTGCCAGCAGTGAAATTGGGACTAGTAGATTTGAGAACACCGGGGAGCTGTTTTTT CASSEIGTSRFENTGELFF TRBJ2-2 TRBV2 once TRBD2
TGTGCCATCAGGACCGGGACAGGGAGGGCCTACAATGAGCAGTTCTTC CAIRTGTGRAYNEQFF TRBJ2-1 TRBV10-3 once TRBD1
TGTGCCAGCAGTCAGGGAGGGATGAACACTGAAGCTTTCTTT CASSQGGMNTEAFF TRBJ1-1 TRBV7-3 . .
TGTGCCACCAGCGGACCCCGACAGCCAAATGAAAAACTGTTTTTT CATSGPRQPNEKLFF TRBJ1-4 TRBV15 . .
TGTGCCAGCAGTGGGACAGGGGGTTCCTACGAGCAGTACTTC CASSGTGGSYEQYF TRBJ2-7 TRBV2 . TRBD1
TGTGCCAGTGGAGGGACGGAATACGAGCAGTACTTC CASGGTEYEQYF TRBJ2-7 TRBV19 . .
TGTGCCAGCAGTGAACTATGGGGACAGAATTCACCCCTCCACTTT CASSELWGQNSPLHF TRBJ1-6 TRBV6-1 . TRBD1
TGTGCCATCAGTGAGTCAATGAGTACCTACGAGCAGTACTTC CAISESMSTYEQYF TRBJ2-7 TRBV10-3 . .